These T cell receptor beta chains were read from a single sample in a study of T cell changes during pregnancy in multiple sclerosis. Using immunoSEQ multiplex PCR, the repertoire was profiled, and TCRdb retains in-frame clones only, with some absent. The sample lists 91,000 or so clones; roughly 92% were seen once. This specimen consisted of peripheral blood, obtained after pregnancy. Receptors were obtained from a female donor with multiple sclerosis, enrolled in a pregnancy study. CDR3s include the opening cysteine and the closing phenylalanine or tryptophan. The D gene is left open where the match is weak. Clone size appears in some rows only: once, few, many, or a class for an expanded clone.

NA,NA,TRBV10-3,TRBJ1-1,TGTGCCACCCTCGGGGGGCTTGGGGTGAACACTGAAGCTTTCTTT,CATLGGLGVNTEAFF
TRBD2,few,TRBV27,TRBJ2-7,TGTGCCAGCAGTTTATTCCCGACTAGCGGGAGTAACGAGCAGTACTTC,CASSLFPTSGSNEQYF
TRBD2,NA,TRBV11-2,TRBJ2-1,TGTGCCAGCAGCTCCTGGGGGGCTAGCGGGGTCAATGAGCAGTTCTTC,CASSSWGASGVNEQFF
TRBD1,once,TRBV5-1,TRBJ2-5,TGCGCCAGCAATCCTTCGACAGGGGGCGCGGAGACCCAGTACTTC,CASNPSTGGAETQYF
TRBD1,NA,TRBV7-9,TRBJ2-3,TGTGCCATTAGCAGGGGGCTAGGTATCACAGATACGCAGTATTTT,CAISRGLGITDTQYF
NA,NA,TRBV30,TRBJ2-2,TGTGCCTGGAGATTCCTTGGACAGAACGCCGGGGAGCTGTTTTTT,CAWRFLGQNAGELFF
NA,NA,TRBV5-1,TRBJ2-6,TGCGCCAGCAGCGCCGAACAGGGACCTGGGGCCAACGTCCTGACTTTC,CASSAEQGPGANVLTF
NA,NA,TRBV9,TRBJ2-6,TGTGCCAGCAGCGTCGAGGGTGCTGGGGCCAACGTCCTGACTTTC,CASSVEGAGANVLTF
NA,NA,TRBV19,TRBJ1-1,TGTGCCAGTAAACAAGTGAACACTGAAGCTTTCTTT,CASKQVNTEAFF
NA,NA,TRBV28,TRBJ1-1,TGTGCCAGCGGGGGGGTTGGGGCCATGGTCCGGGAAGCTTTCTTT,CASGGVGAMVREAFF
NA,NA,TRBV7-9,TRBJ2-3,TGTGCCAGCAGCTTAGACAGGGTAGCCACAGATACGCAGTATTTT,CASSLDRVATDTQYF
TRBD1,NA,TRBV5-1,TRBJ1-5,TGCGCCAGCAGCTTGGCGTACCGCGGACAGGGCAGTGAAAATCAGCCCCAGCATTTT,CASSLAYRGQGSENQPQHF
TRBD2,once,TRBV6-1,TRBJ2-7,TGTGCCAGCAGTGAAGCGATAGCGGGAGGACTTGAGCAGTACTTC,CASSEAIAGGLEQYF
NA,NA,TRBV25-1,TRBJ2-5,TGTGCCAGCAGTGAATATGGGGCTGAGACCCAGTACTTC,CASSEYGAETQYF
NA,NA,TRBV7-2,TRBJ1-5,TGTGCCAGCAGCTCACAGGGCCAGCCCCAGCATTTT,CASSSQGQPQHF
TRBD1,NA,TRBV30,TRBJ1-1,TGTGCCTGGAGCATAGGACAGGGAGCTCTAGCTTTCTTT,CAWSIGQGALAFF
TRBD1,NA,TRBV15,TRBJ1-4,TGTGCCACCAGCAGAGGCCCACAGGGGGGGGATAATGAAAAACTGTTTTTT,CATSRGPQGGDNEKLFF
NA,few,TRBV19,TRBJ1-5,TGTGCCAGTAGATTCACAGGGTACAATCAGCCCCAGCATTTT,CASRFTGYNQPQHF
TRBD2,NA,TRBV5-1,TRBJ2-7,TGCGCCAGCAGCTTGGCGCCAGCGGGAGGTAACGAGCAGTACTTC,CASSLAPAGGNEQYF
TRBD2,NA,TRBV5-6,TRBJ2-1,TGTGCCAGCAGCTCCATGACTAGCGGGAGGTTTTGGCAGTTCTTC,CASSSMTSGRFWQFF
TRBD1,once,TRBV6-4,TRBJ2-1,TGTGCCAGCAGTGCCTCCGACAGGGGGCGCGAATTCAATGAGCAGTTCTTC,CASSASDRGREFNEQFF
TRBD2,NA,TRBV10-3,TRBJ2-5,TGTGCCATCAGTGCGGGGGGGTGGGGGACAGAGACCCAGTACTTC,CAISAGGWGTETQYF
NA,NA,TRBV19,TRBJ1-1,TGTGCCAGTAGTTCGAGTCTGAACACTGAAGCTTTCTTT,CASSSSLNTEAFF
NA,NA,TRBV5-1,TRBJ1-1,TGCGCCAGCAGCTTGACAGTACGGGGAACTGAAGCTTTCTTT,CASSLTVRGTEAFF
NA,NA,TRBV19,TRBJ2-7,TGTGCCAGTAGTATAGGTGCACAGAGTGCCTACGAGCAGTACTTC,CASSIGAQSAYEQYF
NA,NA,TRBV7-3,TRBJ1-1,TGTGCCAGCAGCTTAAGTAGGGTAGGGGTCACTGAAGCTTTCTTT,CASSLSRVGVTEAFF
TRBD2,NA,TRBV7-9,TRBJ2-3,TGTGCCAGCAGCCCGACTAGCGGGGCCACAGATACGCAGTATTTT,CASSPTSGATDTQYF
TRBD1,NA,TRBV25-1,TRBJ1-5,TGTGCCAGCAGTGAAACTGGGACAGGTCTCCAGCCCCAGCATTTT,CASSETGTGLQPQHF
TRBD1,NA,TRBV5-1,TRBJ1-2,TGCGCCAGCTCCCAGGGGGCTCGGTATGGCTACACCTTC,CASSQGARYGYTF
TRBD1,NA,TRBV11-3,TRBJ1-2,TGTGCCAGACTAGGACAGGGCTTGAGAAACTATGGCTACACCTTC,CARLGQGLRNYGYTF
TRBD1,NA,TRBV5-4,TRBJ1-4,TGTGCCAGCAGCTTGGGGACAGGGGTGAATGAAAAACTGTTTTTT,CASSLGTGVNEKLFF
NA,NA,TRBV10-3,TRBJ1-4,TGTGCCATCAGCGACGGATTCGACTCCCCAACTAATGAAAAACTGTTTTTT,CAISDGFDSPTNEKLFF
TRBD1,NA,TRBV7-2,TRBJ1-5,TGTGCCAGCAGCTCCGGGGACAGGGAGGGCCAGCCCCAGCATTTT,CASSSGDREGQPQHF
TRBD1,few,TRBV10-3,TRBJ1-2,TGTGCCATCAGTCCCGGGACAGGGGGCACCCCTAACTATGGCTACACCTTC,CAISPGTGGTPNYGYTF
TRBD2,NA,TRBV10-1,TRBJ2-7,TGCGCCAGCAGTGAGTCGACTAGCAGCGAGCAGTACTTC,CASSESTSSEQYF
NA,NA,TRBV7-2,TRBJ2-7,TGTGCCAGCAGCGAGGGGACTCCCACCATCTACGAGCAGTACTTC,CASSEGTPTIYEQYF
NA,NA,TRBV19,TRBJ2-3,TGTGCCAGTAGGGCGGGACGCAGTCTTGCAGATACGCAGTATTTT,CASRAGRSLADTQYF
TRBD2,NA,TRBV2,TRBJ2-7,TGTGCCAGCCAGGGACTAGCGGGAGGCTACGAGCAGTACTTC,CASQGLAGGYEQYF
TRBD2,NA,TRBV9,TRBJ2-1,TGTGCCAGCAGCGTAGGCGGGGGGGCCCACAATGAGCAGTTCTTC,CASSVGGGAHNEQFF
NA,NA,TRBV5-4,TRBJ1-1,TGTGCCAGCAATCTCGGGGGTACAGACTGGGGCACTGAAGCTTTCTTT,CASNLGGTDWGTEAFF
NA,NA,TRBV7-3,TRBJ1-1,TGTGCCAGCAGTCTTACGAGGTCGAACACTGAAGCTTTCTTT,CASSLTRSNTEAFF
NA,NA,TRBV6-5,TRBJ2-1,TGTGCCAGTGGGGACTTCTACAATGAGCAGTTCTTC,CASGDFYNEQFF
TRBD2,NA,TRBV6-5,TRBJ2-4,TGTGCCAGCACCAACGGGGGGGACATTCAGTACTTC,CASTNGGDIQYF
TRBD1,NA,TRBV2,TRBJ1-2,TGTGCCAGCACTCCAGGGGGAATAGATGGCTACACCTTC,CASTPGGIDGYTF
TRBD1,NA,TRBV7-2,TRBJ2-7,TGTGCCAGCAGCTCAGGGGGTATTTCCTACGAGCAGTACTTC,CASSSGGISYEQYF
NA,NA,TRBV11-2,TRBJ2-7,TGTGCCAGCAGCTTAGGCAGAAACTACGAGCAGTACTTC,CASSLGRNYEQYF
NA,NA,TRBV18,TRBJ1-2,TGTGCCAGACCCCCAGGGGATGGCTACACCTTC,CARPPGDGYTF
TRBD2,NA,TRBV7-6,TRBJ2-2,TGTGCCAGCAGCTTAGTAGCTCTAGCGGGAGGAGGCGGGGAGCTGTTTTTT,CASSLVALAGGGGELFF
NA,NA,TRBV30,TRBJ1-1,TGTGCCTGGAGGAAGCACGGGGGAGCTTTCTTT,CAWRKHGGAFF
TRBD1,NA,TRBV25-1,TRBJ1-2,TGTGCCAGCAGTGAACTAGGACAGGTTTATGGCTACACCTTC,CASSELGQVYGYTF
NA,NA,TRBV7-9,TRBJ2-7,TGTGCCAGCAGCTTAAGTGTGGCCTCCTACGAGCAGTACTTC,CASSLSVASYEQYF
NA,NA,TRBV4-1,TRBJ2-3,TGCGCCAGCCGGCGGGGTAACACAGATACGCAGTATTTT,CASRRGNTDTQYF